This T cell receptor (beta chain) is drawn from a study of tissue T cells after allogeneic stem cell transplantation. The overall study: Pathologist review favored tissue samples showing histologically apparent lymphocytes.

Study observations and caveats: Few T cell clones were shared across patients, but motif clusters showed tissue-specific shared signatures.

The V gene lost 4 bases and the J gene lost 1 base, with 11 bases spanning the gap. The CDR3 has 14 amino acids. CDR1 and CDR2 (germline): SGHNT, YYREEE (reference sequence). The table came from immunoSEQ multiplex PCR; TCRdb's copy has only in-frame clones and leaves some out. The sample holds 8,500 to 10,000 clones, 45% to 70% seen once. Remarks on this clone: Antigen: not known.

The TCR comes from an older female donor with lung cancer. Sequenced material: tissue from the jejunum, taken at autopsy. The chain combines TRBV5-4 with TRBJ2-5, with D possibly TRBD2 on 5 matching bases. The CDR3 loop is CASSPGLSQETQYF. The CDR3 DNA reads TGTGCCAGCAGCCCAGGACTGAGCCAAGAGACCCAGTACTTC.